The source of this TCR beta chain is a study of identical twins. This clonotype was observed many times. Trimming removed 3 bases from V and 7 bases from J; junction bases left unmatched: 3. The CDR3 covers 14 residues. The germline V gene encodes CDR1 SGHTA and CDR2 FQGNSA. Using its own MiXCR run on the 5' RACE reads, TCRdb lists one record per CDR3 protein. The table lists some 600,000 distinct CDR3 sequences, roughly 6.6% of them singletons. The sample also formed part of further work on yellow fever vaccine responses in identical twins.

The sequence was collected from a woman aged 18-29 years in good health. The specimen sequenced was PBMCs. The chain combines TRBV7-2 with TRBJ2-1; 10 bases agree with TRBD1. The CDR3: CASSFDRGRNEQFF. The CDR3 DNA is TGTGCCAGCAGCTTCGACAGGGGGCGGAATGAGCAGTTCTTC.